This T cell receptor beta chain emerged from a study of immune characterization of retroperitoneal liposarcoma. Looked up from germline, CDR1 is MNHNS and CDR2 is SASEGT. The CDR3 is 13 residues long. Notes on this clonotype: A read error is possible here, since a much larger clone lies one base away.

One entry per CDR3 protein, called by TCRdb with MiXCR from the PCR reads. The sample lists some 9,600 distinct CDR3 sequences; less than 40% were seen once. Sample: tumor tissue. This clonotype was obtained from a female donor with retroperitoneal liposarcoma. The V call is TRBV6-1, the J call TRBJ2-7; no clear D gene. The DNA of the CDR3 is TGTGCCAGCAGTGTCTCTTCAGGCTACGAGCAGAACTTC. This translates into CASSVSSGYEQNF.